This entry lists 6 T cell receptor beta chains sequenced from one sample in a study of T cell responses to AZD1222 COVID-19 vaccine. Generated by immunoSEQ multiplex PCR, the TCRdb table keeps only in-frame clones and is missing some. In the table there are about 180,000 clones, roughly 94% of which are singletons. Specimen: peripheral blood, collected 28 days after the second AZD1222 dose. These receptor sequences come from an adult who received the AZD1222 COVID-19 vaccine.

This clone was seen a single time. The CDR3 spells CASSELTGSPYNEQFF. The CDR3 DNA reads TGTGCCAGCAGTGAACTCACAGGGTCACCCTACAATGAGCAGTTCTTC. This chain links TRBV6-4 with TRBJ2-1; a possible D gene is TRBD1 (6 bases). Germline V gene data show CDR1 as MRHNA and CDR2 as SNTAGT. This CDR3 is 16 amino acids long. The germline V and J ends were trimmed by 3 bases and 2 bases, with 14 bases remaining between them.

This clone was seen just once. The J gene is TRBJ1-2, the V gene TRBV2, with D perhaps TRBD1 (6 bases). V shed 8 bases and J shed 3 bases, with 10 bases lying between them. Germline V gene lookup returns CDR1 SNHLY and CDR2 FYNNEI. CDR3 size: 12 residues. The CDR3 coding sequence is TGTGCCAGCTCCGCAGGGGACTATGGCTACACCTTC. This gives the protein CASSAGDYGYTF.

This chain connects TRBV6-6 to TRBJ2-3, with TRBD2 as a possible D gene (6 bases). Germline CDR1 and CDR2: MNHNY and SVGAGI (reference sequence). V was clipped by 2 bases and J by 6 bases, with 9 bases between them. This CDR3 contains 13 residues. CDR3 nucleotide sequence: TGTGCCAGCAGTTACGGGGGGTCGGATACGCAGTATTTT. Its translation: CASSYGGSDTQYF.

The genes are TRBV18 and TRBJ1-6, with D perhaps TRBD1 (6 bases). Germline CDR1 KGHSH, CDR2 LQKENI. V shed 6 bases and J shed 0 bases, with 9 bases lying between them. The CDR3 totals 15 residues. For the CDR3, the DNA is TGTGCCAGCTCCGGACAGAGCTCCTATAATTCACCCCTCCACTTT. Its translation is CASSGQSSYNSPLHF.

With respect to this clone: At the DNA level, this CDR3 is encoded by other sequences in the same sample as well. CDR3 amino acids: CASSLGQGYSPLHF. CDR3 nucleotide sequence: TGTGCCAGCAGCTTAGGACAGGGGTATTCACCCCTCCACTTT. The genes are TRBV7-9 and TRBJ1-6, with 8 bases matching TRBD1. Germline V CDR1 and CDR2: SEHNR, FQNEAQ (reference sequence). The length of the CDR3 is 14 residues. With 1 base clipped from V and 8 bases from J, the junction kept 1 base outside the gene matches.

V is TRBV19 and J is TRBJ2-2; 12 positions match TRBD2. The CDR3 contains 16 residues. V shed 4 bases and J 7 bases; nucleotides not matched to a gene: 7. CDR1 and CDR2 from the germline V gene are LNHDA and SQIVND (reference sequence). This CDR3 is CASSRRLAGVIGELFF. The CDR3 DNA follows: TGTGCCAGTAGTAGGAGACTAGCGGGAGTTATCGGGGAGCTGTTTTTT.